This is a list of T cell receptor beta chains from one sample in a study of Ad26.COV2.S vaccination and SARS-CoV-2 variants. Clones were read by immunoSEQ multiplex PCR, and TCRdb kept only the in-frame ones, dropping some. The table includes about 350,000 clones, more than 85% detected once. The input for sequencing was peripheral blood, taken in a trial of Ad26.COV2.S vaccine versus placebo. The receptors here all came from a person between 18 and 59 years old who received the Ad26.COV2.S COVID-19 vaccine or a placebo. The CDR3 runs from the conserved cysteine through the conserved F or W. The D gene is left open where the match is weak. Clone size, where shown, is once, few, many, or a class for clones that have expanded.

>TRBV4-1|NA|15|TRBJ2-5|TRBD1
CASSTRQGGQETQYF
TGCGCCAGCAGTACCAGACAGGGGGGACAAGAGACCCAGTACTTC
>TRBV6-5|NA|14|TRBJ2-7|TRBD1
CASTGQGPFYEQYF
TGTGCCAGCACAGGACAGGGCCCCTTCTACGAGCAGTACTTC
>TRBV27|NA|14|TRBJ2-2|TRBD1
CASRSDRVAGELFF
TGTGCCAGCAGGTCCGACAGGGTAGCCGGGGAGCTGTTTTTT
>TRBV9|NA|14|TRBJ2-3|NA
CASSVVGNTDTQYF
TGTGCCAGCAGCGTAGTGGGCAACACAGATACGCAGTATTTT
>TRBV11-3|NA|15|TRBJ1-1|NA
CASILIIDMDTEAFF
TGTGCCAGCATTCTGATCATCGATATGGACACTGAAGCTTTCTTT
>TRBV6-2/TRBV6-3|NA|14|TRBJ2-7|NA
CASSYGDHSYEQYF
TGTGCCAGCAGTTACGGGGATCACTCCTACGAGCAGTACTTC
>TRBV28|NA|14|TRBJ1-1|TRBD1
CASNGRGQDTEAFF
TGTGCCAGCAATGGCAGGGGGCAAGACACTGAAGCTTTCTTT
>TRBV9|NA|16|TRBJ1-1|TRBD1
CASSVATTGGVTEAFF
TGTGCCAGCAGCGTAGCTACGACAGGGGGCGTCACTGAAGCTTTCTTT
>TRBV5-1|NA|17|TRBJ2-1|TRBD2
CASTLLAGGPPYNEQFF
TGCGCCAGCACACTACTAGCGGGAGGGCCACCCTACAATGAGCAGTTCTTC
>TRBV20-1|NA|14|TRBJ1-1|TRBD1
CSASDRGRGTEAFF
TGCAGTGCTAGTGACAGGGGGCGGGGCACTGAAGCTTTCTTT
>TRBV5-4|NA|16|TRBJ2-1|TRBD2
CASSLGLAGGGDEQFF
TGTGCCAGCAGCTTGGGACTAGCGGGAGGGGGGGATGAGCAGTTCTTC
>TRBV27|few|16|TRBJ2-1|NA
CASSLYRGISYNEQFF
TGTGCCAGCAGTTTGTATCGGGGGATCTCCTACAATGAGCAGTTCTTC
>TRBV14|NA|14|TRBJ1-2|TRBD1
CASSERTGRSGYTF
TGTGCCAGCAGCGAACGGACAGGGCGGTCTGGCTACACCTTC
>TRBV4-1|NA|14|TRBJ2-7|NA
CASSQERAAYEQYF
TGCGCCAGCAGCCAAGAGCGGGCAGCCTACGAGCAGTACTTC
>TRBV12-3/TRBV12-4|NA|13|TRBJ1-2|NA
CASSPGQFPGYTF
TGTGCCAGCAGTCCAGGACAGTTCCCTGGCTACACCTTC
>TRBV6-6|NA|15|TRBJ2-7|NA
CASSYSTVSSYEQYF
TGTGCCAGCAGTTACTCCACTGTGAGCTCCTACGAGCAGTACTTC
>TRBV6-5|NA|15|TRBJ1-3|NA
CASSYSITGGNTIYF
TGTGCCAGCAGTTACTCGATTACGGGGGGAAACACCATATATTTT
>TRBV27|NA|12|TRBJ1-1|NA
CASSPNRAEAFF
TGTGCCAGCAGTCCCAACAGGGCTGAAGCTTTCTTT
>TRBV24-1|once|14|TRBJ2-5|NA
CATSDSGEEETQYF
TGTGCCACCAGTGATTCGGGGGAAGAAGAGACCCAGTACTTC
>TRBV28|NA|14|TRBJ2-7|TRBD1
CASSYTGGAWEQYF
TGTGCCAGCAGTTACACAGGGGGCGCGTGGGAGCAGTACTTC
>TRBV3-1/TRBV3-2|NA|17|TRBJ2-7|TRBD1
CASSPLSPGQGSYEQYF
TGTGCCAGCAGCCCGCTATCTCCCGGACAGGGATCCTACGAGCAGTACTTC
>TRBV5-1|once|14|TRBJ2-7|NA
CASSPADRFYEQYF
TGCGCCAGCAGCCCTGCCGACAGATTCTACGAGCAGTACTTC
>TRBV5-1|NA|17|TRBJ1-1|TRBD1
CASSLSGTEIRNTEAFF
TGCGCCAGCAGCTTGTCCGGGACAGAAATACGGAACACTGAAGCTTTCTTT
>TRBV18|NA|16|TRBJ2-7|NA
CASSQAGSDKAYEQYF
TGTGCCAGCTCACAAGCCGGGTCGGACAAAGCCTACGAGCAGTACTTC
>TRBV18|NA|16|TRBJ2-2|TRBD1
CASSSPGTANTGELFF
TGTGCCAGCTCTTCACCCGGGACAGCGAACACCGGGGAGCTGTTTTTT
>TRBV4-3|NA|13|TRBJ1-2|NA
CASSPGKGYGYTF
TGCGCCAGCAGCCCGGGAAAAGGATATGGCTACACCTTC
>TRBV6-5|NA|15|TRBJ2-2|NA
CASSYSWTNTGELFF
TGTGCCAGCAGTTACTCATGGACGAACACCGGGGAGCTGTTTTTT
>TRBV7-9|NA|13|TRBJ1-2|NA
CASSLGGNYGYTF
TGTGCCAGCAGCTTGGGCGGGAACTATGGCTACACCTTC
>TRBV5-1|NA|15|TRBJ2-7|NA
CASSWGGGRSLEQYF
TGCGCCAGCAGCTGGGGAGGGGGGAGATCTCTGGAGCAGTACTTC
>TRBV13|NA|15|TRBJ2-3|TRBD1
CASSYTTGSTDTQYF
TGTGCCAGCAGTTACACGACAGGGAGCACAGATACGCAGTATTTT
>TRBV18|NA|14|TRBJ2-7|NA
CASSPTGLSYEQYF
TGTGCCAGCTCACCAACCGGGCTGTCCTACGAGCAGTACTTC
>TRBV9|NA|17|TRBJ2-3|NA
CASSPAPRWGWADTQYF
TGTGCCAGCAGCCCTGCCCCAAGGTGGGGTTGGGCAGATACGCAGTATTTT